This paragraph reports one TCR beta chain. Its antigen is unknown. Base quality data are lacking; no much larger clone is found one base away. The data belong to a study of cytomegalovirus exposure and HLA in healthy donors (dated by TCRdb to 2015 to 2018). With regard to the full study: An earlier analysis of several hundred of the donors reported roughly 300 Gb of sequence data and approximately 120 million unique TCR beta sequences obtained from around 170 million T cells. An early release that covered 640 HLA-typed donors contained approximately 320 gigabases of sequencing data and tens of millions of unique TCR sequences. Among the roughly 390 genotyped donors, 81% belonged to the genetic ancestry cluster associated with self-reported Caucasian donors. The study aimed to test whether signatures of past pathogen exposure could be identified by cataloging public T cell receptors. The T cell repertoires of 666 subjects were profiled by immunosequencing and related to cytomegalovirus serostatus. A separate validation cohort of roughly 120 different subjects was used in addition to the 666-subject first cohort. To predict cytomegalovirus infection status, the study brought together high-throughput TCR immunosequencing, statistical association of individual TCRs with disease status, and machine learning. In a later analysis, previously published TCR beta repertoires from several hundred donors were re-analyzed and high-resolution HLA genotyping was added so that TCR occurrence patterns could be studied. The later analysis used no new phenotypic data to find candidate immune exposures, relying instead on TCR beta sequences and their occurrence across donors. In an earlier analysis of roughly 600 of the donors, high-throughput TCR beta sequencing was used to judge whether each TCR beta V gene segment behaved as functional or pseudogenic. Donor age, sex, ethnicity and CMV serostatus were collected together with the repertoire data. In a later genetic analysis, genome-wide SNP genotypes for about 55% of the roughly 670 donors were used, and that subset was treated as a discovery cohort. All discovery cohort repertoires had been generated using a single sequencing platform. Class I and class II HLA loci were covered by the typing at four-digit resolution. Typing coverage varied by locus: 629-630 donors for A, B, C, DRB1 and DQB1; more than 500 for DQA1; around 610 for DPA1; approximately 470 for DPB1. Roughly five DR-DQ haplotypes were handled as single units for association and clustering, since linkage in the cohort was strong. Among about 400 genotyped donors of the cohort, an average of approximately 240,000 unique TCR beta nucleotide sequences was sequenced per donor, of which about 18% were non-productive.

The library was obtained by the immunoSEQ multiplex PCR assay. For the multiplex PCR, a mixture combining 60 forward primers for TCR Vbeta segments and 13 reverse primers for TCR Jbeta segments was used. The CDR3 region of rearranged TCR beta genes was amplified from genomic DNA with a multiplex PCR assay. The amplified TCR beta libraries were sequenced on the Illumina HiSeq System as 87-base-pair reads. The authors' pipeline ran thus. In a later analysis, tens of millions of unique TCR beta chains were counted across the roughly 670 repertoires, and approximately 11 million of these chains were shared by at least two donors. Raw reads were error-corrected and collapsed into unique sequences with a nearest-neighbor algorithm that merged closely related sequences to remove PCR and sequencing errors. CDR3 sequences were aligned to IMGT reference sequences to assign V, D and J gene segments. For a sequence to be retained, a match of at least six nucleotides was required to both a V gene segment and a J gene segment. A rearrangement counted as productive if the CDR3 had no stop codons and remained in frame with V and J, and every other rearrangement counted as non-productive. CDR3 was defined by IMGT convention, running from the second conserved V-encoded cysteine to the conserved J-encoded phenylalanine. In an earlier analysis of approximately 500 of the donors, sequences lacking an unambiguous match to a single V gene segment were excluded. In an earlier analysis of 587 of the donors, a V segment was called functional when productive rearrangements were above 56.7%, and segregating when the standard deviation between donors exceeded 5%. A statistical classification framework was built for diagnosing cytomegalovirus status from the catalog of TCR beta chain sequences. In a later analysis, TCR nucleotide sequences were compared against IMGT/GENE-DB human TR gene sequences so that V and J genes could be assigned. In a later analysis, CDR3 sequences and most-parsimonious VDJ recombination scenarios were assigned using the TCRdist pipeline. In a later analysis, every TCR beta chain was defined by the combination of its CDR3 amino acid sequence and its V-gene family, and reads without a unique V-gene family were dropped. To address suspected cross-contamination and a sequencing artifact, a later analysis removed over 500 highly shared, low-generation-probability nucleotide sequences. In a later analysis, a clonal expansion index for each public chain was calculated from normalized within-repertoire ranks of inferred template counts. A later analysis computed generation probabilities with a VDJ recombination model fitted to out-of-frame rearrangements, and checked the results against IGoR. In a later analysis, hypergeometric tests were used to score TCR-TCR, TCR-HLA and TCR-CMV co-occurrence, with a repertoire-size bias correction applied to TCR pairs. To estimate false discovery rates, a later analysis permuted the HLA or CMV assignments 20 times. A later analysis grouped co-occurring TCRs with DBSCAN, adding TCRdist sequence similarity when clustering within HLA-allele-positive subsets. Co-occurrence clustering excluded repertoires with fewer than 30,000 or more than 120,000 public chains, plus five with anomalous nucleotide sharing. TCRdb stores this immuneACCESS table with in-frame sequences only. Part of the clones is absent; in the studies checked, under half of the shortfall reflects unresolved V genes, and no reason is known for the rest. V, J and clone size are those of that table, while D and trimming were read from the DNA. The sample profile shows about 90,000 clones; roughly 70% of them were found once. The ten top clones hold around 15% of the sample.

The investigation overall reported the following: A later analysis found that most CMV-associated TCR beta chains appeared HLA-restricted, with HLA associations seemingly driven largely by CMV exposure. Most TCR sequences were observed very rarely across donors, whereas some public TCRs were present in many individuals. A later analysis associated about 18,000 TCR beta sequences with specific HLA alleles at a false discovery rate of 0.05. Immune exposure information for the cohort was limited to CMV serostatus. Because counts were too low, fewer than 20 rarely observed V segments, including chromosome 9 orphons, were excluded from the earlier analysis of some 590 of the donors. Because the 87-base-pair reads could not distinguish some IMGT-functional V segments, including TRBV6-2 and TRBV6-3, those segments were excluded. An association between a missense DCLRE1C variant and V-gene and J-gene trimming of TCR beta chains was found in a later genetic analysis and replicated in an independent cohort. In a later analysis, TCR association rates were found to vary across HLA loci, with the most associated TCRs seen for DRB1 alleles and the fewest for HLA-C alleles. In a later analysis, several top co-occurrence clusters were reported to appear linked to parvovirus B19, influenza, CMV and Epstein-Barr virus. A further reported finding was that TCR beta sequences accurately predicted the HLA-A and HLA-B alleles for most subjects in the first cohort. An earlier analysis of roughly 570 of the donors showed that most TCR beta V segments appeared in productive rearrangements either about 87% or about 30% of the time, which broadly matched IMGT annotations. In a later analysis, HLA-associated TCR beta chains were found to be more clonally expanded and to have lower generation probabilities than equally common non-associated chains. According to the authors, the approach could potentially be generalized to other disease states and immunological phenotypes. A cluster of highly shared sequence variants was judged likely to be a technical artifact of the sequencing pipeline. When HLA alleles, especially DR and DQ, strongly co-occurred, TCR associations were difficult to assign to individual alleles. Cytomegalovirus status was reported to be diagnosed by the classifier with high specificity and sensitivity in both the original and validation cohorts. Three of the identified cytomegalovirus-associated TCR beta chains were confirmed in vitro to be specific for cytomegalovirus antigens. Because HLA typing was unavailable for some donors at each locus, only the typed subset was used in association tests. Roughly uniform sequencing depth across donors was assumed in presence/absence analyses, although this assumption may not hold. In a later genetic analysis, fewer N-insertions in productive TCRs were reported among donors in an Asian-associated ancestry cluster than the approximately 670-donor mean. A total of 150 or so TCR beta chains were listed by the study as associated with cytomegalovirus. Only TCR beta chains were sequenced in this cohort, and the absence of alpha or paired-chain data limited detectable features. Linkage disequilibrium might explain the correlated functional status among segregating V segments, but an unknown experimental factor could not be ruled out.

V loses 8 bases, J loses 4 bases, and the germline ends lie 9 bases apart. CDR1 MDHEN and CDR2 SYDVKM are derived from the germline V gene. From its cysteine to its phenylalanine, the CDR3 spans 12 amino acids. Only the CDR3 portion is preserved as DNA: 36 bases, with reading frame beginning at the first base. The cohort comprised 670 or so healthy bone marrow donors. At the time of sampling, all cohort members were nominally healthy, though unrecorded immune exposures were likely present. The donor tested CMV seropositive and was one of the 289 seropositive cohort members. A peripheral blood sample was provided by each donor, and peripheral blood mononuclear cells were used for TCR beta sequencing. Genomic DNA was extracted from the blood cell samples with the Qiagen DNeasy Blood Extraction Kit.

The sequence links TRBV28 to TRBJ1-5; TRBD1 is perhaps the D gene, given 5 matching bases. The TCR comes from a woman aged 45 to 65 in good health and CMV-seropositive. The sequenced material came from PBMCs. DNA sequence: TGTGCCAGCGACAGCGTAAATCAGCCCCAGCATTTT. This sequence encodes CASDSVNQPQHF.